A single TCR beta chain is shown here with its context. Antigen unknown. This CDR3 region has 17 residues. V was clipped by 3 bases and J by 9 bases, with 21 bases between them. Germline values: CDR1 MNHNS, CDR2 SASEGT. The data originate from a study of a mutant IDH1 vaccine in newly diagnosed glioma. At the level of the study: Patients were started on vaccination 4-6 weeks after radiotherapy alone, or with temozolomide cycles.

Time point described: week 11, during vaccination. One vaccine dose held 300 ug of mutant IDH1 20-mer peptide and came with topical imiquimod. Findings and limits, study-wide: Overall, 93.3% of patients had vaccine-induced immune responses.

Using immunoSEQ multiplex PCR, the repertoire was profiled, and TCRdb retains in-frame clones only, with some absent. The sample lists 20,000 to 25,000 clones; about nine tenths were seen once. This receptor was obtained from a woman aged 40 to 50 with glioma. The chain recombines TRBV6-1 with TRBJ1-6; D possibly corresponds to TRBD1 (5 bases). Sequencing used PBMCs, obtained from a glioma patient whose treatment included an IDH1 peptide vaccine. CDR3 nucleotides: TGTGCCAGCAGTGACCTAGACAGAAATCCCTTAGGTTCACCCCTCCACTTT. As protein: CASSDLDRNPLGSPLHF.